Presented here are 4 T cell receptor beta chains from one specimen sequenced in a study of blood T cells in healthy people across ages. Using a J-beta primer mix together with a sample-barcoded 5' primer, a second PCR was run for roughly 7 to 11 cycles. TCRdb reanalysed the 5' RACE reads using MiXCR and keeps one entry per CDR3 protein. The profile covers over 1,300,000 distinct CDR3 sequences, with roughly 64% appearing a single time and 5% to 7% taken by the ten largest. Specimen: blood. The receptors originated from a man aged 18 to 30 in good health.

The genes are TRBV5-1 and TRBJ2-3; 9 bases line up with TRBD2. Germline V CDR1 and CDR2: SGHRS, YFSETQ. The CDR3 runs to 18 residues. The V gene end was trimmed by 1 base and the J gene end by 0 bases; junction bases not matched to a gene: 9. CDR3 bases: TGCGCCAGCAGCTTGTTTCCTAGCGGGGCTACTAGCACAGATACGCAGTATTTT. Its translation: CASSLFPSGATSTDTQYF.

Only a few counts were recorded for this clonotype. The V gene is TRBV3-1, the J gene TRBJ2-4; no definite D call. The V and J ends lost 0 bases and 5 bases respectively, with 2 bases between them. This CDR3 region has 12 residues. The germline V gene encodes CDR1 LGHDT and CDR2 YNNKEL (reference sequence). The CDR3 region has the DNA TGTGCCAGCAGCCAAGACCAAAACATTCAGTACTTC. Translating it yields CASSQDQNIQYF.

The rearrangement joins TRBV6-1 to TRBJ2-5; 7 bases align to TRBD2. The assigned J gene may be wrong: the sequence end matches TRBJ2-7 better. The CDR3 has 14 amino acids. Germline V gives CDR1 MNHNS, CDR2 SASEGT. CDR3 DNA sequence: TGTGCCAGCAGTGAGAGGACTAGTACCTACGAGCAGTACTTC. It yields the protein CASSERTSTYEQYF.

The chain links TRBV12-3 or TRBV12-4 to TRBJ2-1; D is undetermined. There are 12 residues in the CDR3. V gave up 2 bases and J gave up 12 bases, with 11 bases separating them. The CDR3 nucleotides are TGTGCCAGCAGTTTATCGGCCGTAGGGCAGTTCTTC. It translates to CASSLSAVGQFF.